This section outlines one TCR beta chain sequence together with its context. This clone occurred once. Its antigen is still unknown. It has no much larger one-base neighbor in the sample; base qualities were not kept. The protocol used for the library was the immunoSEQ multiplex PCR assay. For the multiplex PCR, a mixture combining 60 forward primers for TCR Vbeta segments and 13 reverse primers for TCR Jbeta segments was used. A multiplex PCR assay on genomic DNA amplified the CDR3 region of rearranged TCR beta genes. On the Illumina HiSeq System, the amplified TCR beta libraries were sequenced as 87-base-pair reads. Concerning the study's data processing: Across the roughly 640 repertoires, a later analysis counted around 80 million unique TCR beta chains, 8.5 million to 12 million of which were shared by at least two donors. A nearest-neighbor algorithm error-corrected the raw reads and collapsed the reads into unique sequences, merging closely related sequences to remove PCR and sequencing errors. V, D and J gene segments were assigned by aligning CDR3 sequences to IMGT reference sequences. For a sequence to be retained, a match of at least six nucleotides was required to both a V gene segment and a J gene segment. A rearrangement counted as productive if the CDR3 had no stop codons and remained in frame with V and J, and every other rearrangement counted as non-productive. Following IMGT convention, CDR3 was defined as the stretch from the second conserved V-encoded cysteine to the conserved J-encoded phenylalanine. In an earlier analysis of approximately 590 of the donors, sequences lacking an unambiguous match to a single V gene segment were excluded. An earlier analysis of almost 600 of the donors classified V segments as functional when productive rearrangements were above 56.7% and as segregating when the standard deviation between donors was above 5%. A statistical classification framework was built for diagnosing cytomegalovirus status from the catalog of TCR beta chain sequences. In a later analysis, V and J genes were assigned by comparing TCR nucleotide sequences against IMGT/GENE-DB human TR gene sequences. The TCRdist pipeline was used in a later analysis to assign CDR3 sequences and most-parsimonious VDJ recombination scenarios. A later analysis defined each TCR beta chain by its CDR3 amino acid sequence plus V-gene family, and excluded reads lacking a unique V-gene family. In a later analysis, 450 to 600 highly shared, low-generation-probability nucleotide sequences were removed to address suspected cross-contamination and a sequencing artifact. In a later analysis, a clonal expansion index was calculated for each public chain from normalized within-repertoire ranks of inferred template counts. In a later analysis, generation probabilities were computed using a VDJ recombination model fitted to out-of-frame rearrangements, and the results were checked against IGoR. In a later analysis, TCR-TCR, TCR-HLA and TCR-CMV co-occurrence was scored with hypergeometric tests, and a repertoire-size bias correction was applied to TCR pairs. In a later analysis, false discovery rates were estimated by permuting HLA or CMV assignments 20 times. In a later analysis, co-occurring TCRs were grouped using DBSCAN, with TCRdist sequence similarity added in when clustering inside HLA-allele-positive subsets. Repertoires with fewer than 30,000 or more than 120,000 public chains were left out of co-occurrence clustering, as were about 5 repertoires with anomalous nucleotide sharing. The table comes from immuneACCESS by way of TCRdb, which keeps in-frame sequences with V and J called. Part of the clones is missing from these tables; in studies checked, under half for an unresolved V gene and the rest for unknown reasons. V and J calls and clone size follow that table, whereas D and trimming were derived from the DNA. Present in this sample are nearly 200,000 clones, around 87% of which were seen just once. The top ten constitute 1.3% of the sample.

This specimen comes from a study of cytomegalovirus exposure and HLA in healthy donors (TCRdb year 2017). For context, the study as a whole: In an earlier analysis of 550 to 750 of the donors, 250 to 350 Gb of sequence data and 117 million unique TCR beta sequences from about 190 million T cells were reported. In addition to the first cohort of 650 to 750 subjects, a separate validation cohort of under 150 different subjects was used. HLA typing included class I and class II loci at four-digit resolution. A later analysis re-examined previously published TCR beta repertoires from just over 650 donors and added high-resolution HLA genotyping to investigate patterns of TCR occurrence. To predict cytomegalovirus infection status, the study combined high-throughput TCR immunosequencing, statistical association of individual TCRs with disease status, and machine learning. Donor age, sex, ethnicity and CMV serostatus were compiled together with the repertoire data. Of the 300 to 450 genotyped donors, 75% to 85% were placed in the genetic ancestry cluster associated with self-reported Caucasian donors. Because of strong linkage in the cohort, five DR-DQ haplotypes were treated as single units for association and clustering. About 280 gigabases of sequencing data and around 80 million unique TCR sequences made up an early release that covered 500 to 700 HLA-typed donors. All discovery cohort repertoires had been generated using a single sequencing platform. Typing coverage differed by locus: A, B, C, DRB1 and DQB1 were typed in about 620-630 donors, DQA1 in about 510, DPA1 in around 580, and DPB1 in around 440. The study was designed to test whether signatures of past pathogen exposure could be identified by cataloging public T cell receptors. A later genetic analysis used genome-wide SNP genotypes for about 60% of the 666 donors, treating that subset as a discovery cohort. The study profiled the T cell repertoires of hundreds of subjects by immunosequencing and related them to cytomegalovirus serostatus. To decide whether each TCR beta V gene segment behaved as functional or pseudogenic, an earlier analysis of approximately 590 of the donors relied on high-throughput TCR beta sequencing. Rather than drawing on any new phenotypic data, the later analysis identified candidate immune exposures from TCR beta sequences and the way those sequences occurred across donors. On average, 235,054 unique TCR beta nucleotide sequences were sequenced per donor among some 430 genotyped donors of the cohort, with roughly 20% of those sequences being non-productive.

Points the paper makes about the study in general: Linkage disequilibrium might explain the correlated functional status among segregating V segments, but an unknown experimental factor could not be ruled out. Most TCR sequences were observed very rarely across donors, whereas some public TCRs were present in many individuals. A further reported finding was that TCR beta sequences accurately predicted the HLA-A and HLA-B alleles for most subjects in the first cohort. Because counts were too low, 15 or so rarely observed V segments, including chromosome 9 orphons, were excluded from the earlier analysis of 587 of the donors. A later analysis found that most CMV-associated TCR beta chains appeared HLA-restricted, with HLA associations seemingly driven largely by CMV exposure. Three of the identified cytomegalovirus-associated TCR beta chains were confirmed in vitro to be specific for cytomegalovirus antigens. In both the original and validation cohorts, the classifier was reported to diagnose cytomegalovirus status with high specificity and sensitivity. Strong co-occurrence of HLA alleles, especially DR and DQ, made assigning TCR associations to individual alleles difficult. At a false discovery rate of 0.05, a later analysis linked approximately 18,000 TCR beta sequences to specific HLA alleles. A later genetic analysis reported fewer N-insertions in productive TCRs among donors in an Asian-associated ancestry cluster than the roughly 640-donor mean. Some IMGT-functional V segments, including TRBV6-2 and TRBV6-3, could not be told apart with the 87-base-pair reads, so those segments were excluded. The only immune exposure information available for the cohort was CMV serostatus. According to a later analysis, TCR association rates differed among HLA loci, with DRB1 alleles showing the most associated TCRs and HLA-C alleles showing the fewest. In this cohort, only TCR beta chains were sequenced, and detectable features were limited by the absence of alpha or paired-chain data. A later genetic analysis associated a missense DCLRE1C variant with V-gene and J-gene trimming of TCR beta chains, and an independent cohort replicated the association. According to a later analysis, parvovirus B19, influenza, CMV and Epstein-Barr virus appeared linked to several top co-occurrence clusters. The authors suggested that the approach could potentially be generalized to other disease states and immunological phenotypes. The sequencing pipeline was judged likely to have produced a cluster of highly shared sequence variants as a technical artifact. An earlier analysis of approximately 530 of the donors showed that most TCR beta V segments appeared in productive rearrangements either about 87% or about 30% of the time, which broadly matched IMGT annotations. A total of roughly 160 TCR beta chains were listed by the study as associated with cytomegalovirus. The presence/absence analyses assumed that sequencing depth was roughly uniform across donors, and that assumption may not be true. In a later analysis, HLA-associated TCR beta chains showed more clonal expansion and lower generation probabilities than non-associated chains that were equally common. Because some donors lacked HLA typing at each locus, the association tests relied only on the typed subset.

V lost 2 bases and J lost 11 bases; the stretch between them is 15 bases long. The CDR3 has 13 amino acids, counting the end cysteine and phenylalanine. Here the CDR3 DNA is all that survives: 39 bases in frame from base 1. CDR1 and CDR2 are read off the germline V gene as MNHNS and SASEGT. The cohort was made up of approximately 700 healthy bone marrow donors. Cohort members were all nominally healthy when sampled, although unrecorded immune exposures were likely present. The donor was CMV seronegative and belonged to the group of roughly 330 seronegative cohort members. A peripheral blood sample was provided by each donor, and peripheral blood mononuclear cells were used for TCR beta sequencing. Genomic DNA was extracted from the blood cell samples with the Qiagen DNeasy Blood Extraction Kit.

The material sequenced was PBMCs. Rearrangement joined TRBV6-1 to TRBJ1-1; TRBD1 could be the D gene, as 6 bases match. This sequence originates from a man aged 25 to 40 in good health and CMV-seronegative. Here the CDR3 is given as CASSEPQGLGAFF. Read as DNA, the sequence is TGTGCCAGCAGTGAACCTCAGGGGTTGGGGGCTTTCTTT.